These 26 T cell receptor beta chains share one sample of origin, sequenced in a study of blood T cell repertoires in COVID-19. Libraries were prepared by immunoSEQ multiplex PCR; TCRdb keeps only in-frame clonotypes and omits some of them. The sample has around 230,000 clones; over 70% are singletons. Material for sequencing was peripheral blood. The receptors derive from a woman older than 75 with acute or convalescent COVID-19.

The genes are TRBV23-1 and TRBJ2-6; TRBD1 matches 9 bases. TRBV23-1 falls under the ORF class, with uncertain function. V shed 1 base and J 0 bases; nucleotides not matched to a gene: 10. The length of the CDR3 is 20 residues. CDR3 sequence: CASSQYRGHNFNSGANVLTF. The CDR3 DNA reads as TGCGCCAGCAGTCAATACAGGGGGCACAATTTTAACTCTGGGGCCAACGTCCTGACTTTC.

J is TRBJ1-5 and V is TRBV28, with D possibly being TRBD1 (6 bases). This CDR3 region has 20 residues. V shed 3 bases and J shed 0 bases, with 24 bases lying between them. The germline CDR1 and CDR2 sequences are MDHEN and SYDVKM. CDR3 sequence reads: CASSFARGTGTGPSNQPQHF. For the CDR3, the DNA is TGTGCCAGCAGTTTTGCAAGGGGGACGGGAACAGGGCCTAGCAATCAGCCCCAGCATTTT.

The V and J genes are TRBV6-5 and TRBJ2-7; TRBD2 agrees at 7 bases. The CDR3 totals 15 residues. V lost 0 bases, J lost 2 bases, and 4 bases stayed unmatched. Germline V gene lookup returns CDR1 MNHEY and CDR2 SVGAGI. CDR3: CASSYSASGPYEQYF. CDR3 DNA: TGTGCCAGCAGTTACTCGGCTAGCGGTCCCTACGAGCAGTACTTC.

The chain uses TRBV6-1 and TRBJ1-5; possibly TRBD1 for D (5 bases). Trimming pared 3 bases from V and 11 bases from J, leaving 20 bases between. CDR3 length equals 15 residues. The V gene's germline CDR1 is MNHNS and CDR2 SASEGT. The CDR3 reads CASSEGGLGERAQHF. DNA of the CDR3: TGTGCCAGCAGTGAGGGGGGATTGGGGGAGCGGGCCCAGCATTTT.

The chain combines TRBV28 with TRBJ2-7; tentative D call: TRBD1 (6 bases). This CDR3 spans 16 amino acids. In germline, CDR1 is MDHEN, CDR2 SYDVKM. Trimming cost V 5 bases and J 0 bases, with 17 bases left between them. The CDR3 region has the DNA TGTGCCAGCAGTCGAGGGCCGGACAGAAGCTCCTACGAGCAGTACTTC. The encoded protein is CASSRGPDRSSYEQYF.

DNA of the CDR3: TGTGCCAGTAGTCCCCGGGAGGGGGATCCCTATGGCTACACCTTC. Its protein product is CASSPREGDPYGYTF. This chain joins TRBV19 and TRBJ1-2, with D perhaps matching TRBD1 (6 bases). CDR3 size: 15 residues. Trimming pared 5 bases from V and 4 bases from J, leaving 17 bases between. CDR1 LNHDA and CDR2 SQIVND come from the germline V gene (reference sequence).

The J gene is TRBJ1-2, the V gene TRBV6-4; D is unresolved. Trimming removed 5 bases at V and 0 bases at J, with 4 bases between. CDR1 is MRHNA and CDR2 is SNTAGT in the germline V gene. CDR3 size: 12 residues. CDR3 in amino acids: CASSPANYGYTF. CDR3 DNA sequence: TGTGCCAGCAGTCCTGCTAACTATGGCTACACCTTC.

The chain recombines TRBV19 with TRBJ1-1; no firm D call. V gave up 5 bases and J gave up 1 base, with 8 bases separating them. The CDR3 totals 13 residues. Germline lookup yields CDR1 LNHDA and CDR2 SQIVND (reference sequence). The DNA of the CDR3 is TGTGCCAGTAGTCAGATTGGGAACACTGAAGCTTTCTTT. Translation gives CASSQIGNTEAFF. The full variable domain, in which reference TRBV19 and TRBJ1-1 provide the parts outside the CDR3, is DGGITQSPKYLFRKEGQNVTLSCEQNLNHDAMYWYRQDPGQGLRLIYYSQIVNDFQKGDIAEGYSVSREKKESFPLTVTSAQKNPTAFYLCASSQIGNTEAFFGQGTRLTVV.

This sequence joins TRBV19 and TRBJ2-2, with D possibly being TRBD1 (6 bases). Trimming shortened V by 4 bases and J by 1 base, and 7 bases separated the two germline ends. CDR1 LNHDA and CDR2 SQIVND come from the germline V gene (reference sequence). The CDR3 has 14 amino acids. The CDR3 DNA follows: TGTGCCAGTAGTAAGGGACAGAACACCGGGGAGCTGTTTTTT. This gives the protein CASSKGQNTGELFF.

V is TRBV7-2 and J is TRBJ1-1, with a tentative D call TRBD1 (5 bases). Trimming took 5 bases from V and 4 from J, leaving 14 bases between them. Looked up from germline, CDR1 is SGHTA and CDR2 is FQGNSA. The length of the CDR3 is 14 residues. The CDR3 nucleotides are TGTGCCAGCAGCCCCGGACTCGGGGGCACTGAAGCTTTCTTT. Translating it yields CASSPGLGGTEAFF.

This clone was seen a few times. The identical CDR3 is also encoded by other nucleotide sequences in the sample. The DNA for the CDR3 is TGTGCCAGTAGTATTAGGCACAGTCCCGGCAATCAGCCCCAGCATTTT. This gives the protein CASSIRHSPGNQPQHF. This chain joins TRBV19 and TRBJ1-5; D not certain. The CDR3 has 16 amino acids. Trimming shortened V by 3 bases and J by 2 bases, and 14 bases separated the two germline ends. The germline V gene encodes CDR1 LNHDA and CDR2 SQIVND (reference sequence).

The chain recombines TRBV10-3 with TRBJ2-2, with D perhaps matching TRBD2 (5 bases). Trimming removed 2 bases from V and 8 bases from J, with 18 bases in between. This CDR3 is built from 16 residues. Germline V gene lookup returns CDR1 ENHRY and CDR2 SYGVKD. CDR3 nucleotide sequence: TGTGCCATCAGTGAGGAGGGATTCCAAAAACCTGGGGAGCTGTTTTTT. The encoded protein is CAISEEGFQKPGELFF.

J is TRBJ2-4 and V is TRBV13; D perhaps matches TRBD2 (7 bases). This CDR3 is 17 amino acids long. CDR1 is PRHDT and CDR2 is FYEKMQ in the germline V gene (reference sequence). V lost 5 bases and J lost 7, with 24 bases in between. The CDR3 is CASSPHQTGGLGNIQYF. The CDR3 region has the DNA TGTGCCAGCAGCCCACATCAAACGGGGGGCCTAGGGAACATTCAGTACTTC.

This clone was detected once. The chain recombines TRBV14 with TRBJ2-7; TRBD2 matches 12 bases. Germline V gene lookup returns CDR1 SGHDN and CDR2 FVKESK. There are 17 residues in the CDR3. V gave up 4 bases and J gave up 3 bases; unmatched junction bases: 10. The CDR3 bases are TGTGCCAGCAGCCCCCAAAGGCGGACTAGCGGGATCTACGAGCAGTACTTC. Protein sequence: CASSPQRRTSGIYEQYF.

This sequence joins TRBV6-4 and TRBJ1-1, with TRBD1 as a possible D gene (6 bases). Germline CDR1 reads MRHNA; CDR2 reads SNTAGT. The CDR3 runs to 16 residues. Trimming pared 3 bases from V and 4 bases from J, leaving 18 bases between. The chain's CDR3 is CASSERETGSGTEAFF. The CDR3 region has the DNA TGTGCCAGCAGTGAACGGGAAACAGGGTCGGGCACTGAAGCTTTCTTT.

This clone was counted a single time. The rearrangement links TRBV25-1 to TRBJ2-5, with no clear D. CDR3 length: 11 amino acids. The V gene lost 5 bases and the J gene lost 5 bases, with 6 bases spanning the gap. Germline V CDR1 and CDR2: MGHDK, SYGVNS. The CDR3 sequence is CASSLGETQYF. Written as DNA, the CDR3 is TGTGCCAGCAGTCTTGGCGAGACCCAGTACTTC.

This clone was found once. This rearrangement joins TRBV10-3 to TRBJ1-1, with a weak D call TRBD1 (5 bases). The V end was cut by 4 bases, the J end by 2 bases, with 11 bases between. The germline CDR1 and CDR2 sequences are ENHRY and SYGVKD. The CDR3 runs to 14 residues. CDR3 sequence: CAISGAGLNTEAFF. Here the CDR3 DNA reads TGTGCCATCAGTGGAGCAGGGCTAAACACTGAAGCTTTCTTT.

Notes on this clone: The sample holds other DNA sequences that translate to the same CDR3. In DNA form, the CDR3 reads TGCGCCAGCAGCTTGGAAGCCGGTTCCTCCTACGAGCAGTACTTC. It encodes CASSLEAGSSYEQYF. This chain connects TRBV5-1 to TRBJ2-7; D not resolved. The CDR3 has 15 amino acids. V was cut by 0 bases and J by 0 bases, with 10 bases left in between. Germline CDR1 SGHRS, CDR2 YFSETQ.

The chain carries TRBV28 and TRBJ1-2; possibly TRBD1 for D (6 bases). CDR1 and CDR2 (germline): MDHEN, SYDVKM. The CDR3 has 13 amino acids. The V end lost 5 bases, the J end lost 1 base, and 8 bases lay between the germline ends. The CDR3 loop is CASSRQDNYGYTF. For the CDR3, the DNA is TGTGCCAGCAGTCGACAGGATAACTATGGCTACACCTTC.

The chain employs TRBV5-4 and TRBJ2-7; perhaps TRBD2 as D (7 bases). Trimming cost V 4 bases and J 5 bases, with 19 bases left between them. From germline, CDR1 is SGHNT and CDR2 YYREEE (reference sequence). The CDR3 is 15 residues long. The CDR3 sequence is CASSIPGGDFHEQYF. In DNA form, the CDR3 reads TGTGCCAGCAGCATACCGGGGGGCGACTTCCACGAGCAGTACTTC.

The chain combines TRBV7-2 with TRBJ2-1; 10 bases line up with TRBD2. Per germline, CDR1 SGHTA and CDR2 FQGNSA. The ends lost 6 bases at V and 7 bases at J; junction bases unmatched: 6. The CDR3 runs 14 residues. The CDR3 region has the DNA TGTGCCAGCAGGTCGAGCGGGGGGGCTAATGAGCAGTTCTTC. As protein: CASRSSGGANEQFF.

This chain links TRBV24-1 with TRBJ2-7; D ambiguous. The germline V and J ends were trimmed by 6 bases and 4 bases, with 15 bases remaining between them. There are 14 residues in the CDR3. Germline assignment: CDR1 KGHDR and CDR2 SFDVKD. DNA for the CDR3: TGTGCCACCAGTACCAGAGCGTCTCCTTACGAGCAGTACTTC. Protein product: CATSTRASPYEQYF.

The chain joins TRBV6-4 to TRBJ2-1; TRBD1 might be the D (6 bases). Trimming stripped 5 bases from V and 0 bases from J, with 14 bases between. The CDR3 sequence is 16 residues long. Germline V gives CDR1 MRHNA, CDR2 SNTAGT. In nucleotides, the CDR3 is TGTGCCAGCAGTCCCAACAGGGTGAGCTCCTACAATGAGCAGTTCTTC. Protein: CASSPNRVSSYNEQFF.

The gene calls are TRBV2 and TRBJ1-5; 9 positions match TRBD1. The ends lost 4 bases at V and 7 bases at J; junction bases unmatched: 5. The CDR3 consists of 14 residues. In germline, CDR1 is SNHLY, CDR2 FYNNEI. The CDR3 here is CASSGTGAKQPQHF. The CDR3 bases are TGTGCCAGCAGTGGGACAGGGGCGAAACAGCCCCAGCATTTT.

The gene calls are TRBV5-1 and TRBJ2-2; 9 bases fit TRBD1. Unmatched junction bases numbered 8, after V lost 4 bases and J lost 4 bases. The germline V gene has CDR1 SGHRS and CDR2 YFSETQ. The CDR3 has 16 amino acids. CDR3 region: CASSRVQGAGTGELFF. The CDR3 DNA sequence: TGCGCCAGCAGCCGGGTACAGGGGGCAGGCACCGGGGAGCTGTTTTTT. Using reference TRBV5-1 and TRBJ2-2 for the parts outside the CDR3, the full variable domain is KAGVTQTPRYLIKTRGQQVTLSCSPISGHRSVSWYQQTPGQGLQFLFEYFSETQRNKGNFPGRFSGRQFSNSRSEMNVSTLELGDSALYLCASSRVQGAGTGELFFGEGSRLTVL.

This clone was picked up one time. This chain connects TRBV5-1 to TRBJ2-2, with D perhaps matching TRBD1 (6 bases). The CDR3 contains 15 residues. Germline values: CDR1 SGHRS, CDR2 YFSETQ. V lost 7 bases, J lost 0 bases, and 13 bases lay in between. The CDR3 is CASDSGTPNTGELFF. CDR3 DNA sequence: TGCGCCAGCGATTCCGGGACACCGAACACCGGGGAGCTGTTTTTT.